This T cell receptor beta chain derives from a study of CXCR3-negative and CXCR3-positive naive CD8 T cells. In the study overall: Roughly 1.5 +/- 0.3 million TRB reads came from each library, giving around 140 million in total. Study-level points and caveats: Fresh PBMCs went into most assays, and CXCR3 expression partly declined after cryopreservation. CXCR3-positive naive cells carried more hydrophobic TRB CDR3s than CXCR3-negative ones.

Libraries were UMI-labeled 5' RACE TRB cDNA. One entry per CDR3 protein, without DNA, is what TCRdb gives after re-calling the 5' RACE reads. This sample's clone table lists some 68,000 distinct CDR3 sequences. On this clonotype: The target antigen is unknown.

CD45RO-CCR7+CD27+CD95- defined naive CD8+ T cells. The receptor was derived from a human donor in good health. Some clones in this sample may be carry-over from other donors' samples. Sequencing used naive CXCR3+ CD8+ T cells from blood. Subset indicated: CD45RO-CCR7+CD27+CD95- naive CD8+ T cells expressing CXCR3 (TNR3+).

CDR3 sequence: CASSRHPGLAIDTQYF. The chain employs TRBV7-8 and TRBJ2-3; TCRdb's D gene call, TRBD2, goes unchecked for lack of DNA. The CDR3 totals 16 residues. CDR1 SGHVS and CDR2 FQNEAQ come from the germline V gene.